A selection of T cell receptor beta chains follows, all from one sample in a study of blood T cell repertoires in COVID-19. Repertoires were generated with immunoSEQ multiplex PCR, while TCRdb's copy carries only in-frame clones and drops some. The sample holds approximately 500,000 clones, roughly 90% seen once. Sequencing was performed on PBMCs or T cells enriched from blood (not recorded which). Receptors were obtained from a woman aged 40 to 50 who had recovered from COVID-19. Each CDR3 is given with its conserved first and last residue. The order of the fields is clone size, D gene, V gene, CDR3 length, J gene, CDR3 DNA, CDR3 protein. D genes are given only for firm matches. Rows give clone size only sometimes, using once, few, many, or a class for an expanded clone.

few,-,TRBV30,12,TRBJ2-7,TGTGCCTTGGGGGTAGCGACGTACGAGCAGTACTTC,CALGVATYEQYF
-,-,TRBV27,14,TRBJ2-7,TGTGCCAGCAGTTCTTTGGGACTGACCTACGAGCAGTACTTC,CASSSLGLTYEQYF
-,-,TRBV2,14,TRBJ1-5,TGTGCCAGCAGTTACGACACGAGCAATCAGCCCCAGCATTTT,CASSYDTSNQPQHF
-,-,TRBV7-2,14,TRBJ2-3,TGTGCCAGCACCCCTTATGGGCCCACAGATACGCAGTATTTT,CASTPYGPTDTQYF
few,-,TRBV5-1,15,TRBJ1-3,TGCGCCAGCAGGGAAATAGGACAGATGGGAAACACCATATATTTT,CASREIGQMGNTIYF
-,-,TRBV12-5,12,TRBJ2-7,TGTGCTAGTGGTTTTAACTCCTACGAGCAGTACTTC,CASGFNSYEQYF
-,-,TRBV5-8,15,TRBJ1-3,TGTGCCAGCAGCTTGCGGGGTTATTCTGGAAACACCATATATTTT,CASSLRGYSGNTIYF
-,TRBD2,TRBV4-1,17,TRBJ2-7,TGCGCCAGCAGCCATCCTATAGCGGGAGTTGCCTCCTACGAGCAGTACTTC,CASSHPIAGVASYEQYF
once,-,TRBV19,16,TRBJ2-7,TGTGCCAGTAGTAGCGCCGGGACTCAAAGCTCCTACGAGCAGTACTTC,CASSSAGTQSSYEQYF
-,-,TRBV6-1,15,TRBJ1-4,TGTGCCAGCAGTGAACGCAGGGTTACTAATGAAAAACTGTTTTTT,CASSERRVTNEKLFF
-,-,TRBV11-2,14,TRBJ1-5,TGTGCCAGCAGCCACGCGGGGAGCAATCAGCCCCAGCATTTT,CASSHAGSNQPQHF
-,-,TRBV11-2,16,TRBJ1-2,TGTGCCAGCAGCCCTTCGAATTCGGTCGGGGGTGGTGGCTACACCTTC,CASSPSNSVGGGGYTF
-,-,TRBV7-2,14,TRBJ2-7,TGTGCCAGCAGCGCTGACTCGCCACCCTACGAGCAGTACTTC,CASSADSPPYEQYF
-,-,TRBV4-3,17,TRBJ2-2,TGCGCCAGCAGCCGCGGTAACAGGGGAGGAACGGGCGGGGAGCTGTTTTTT,CASSRGNRGGTGGELFF
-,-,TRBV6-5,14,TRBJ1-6,TGTGCCAGCAACACCGGGTTACGGAATTCACCCCTCCACTTT,CASNTGLRNSPLHF
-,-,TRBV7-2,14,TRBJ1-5,TGTGCCAGCAGCTATACAGGGACCAATCAGCCCCAGCATTTT,CASSYTGTNQPQHF
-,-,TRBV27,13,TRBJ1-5,TGTGCCAGCAGTATCAGGGCCGTTCAGCCCCAGCATTTT,CASSIRAVQPQHF
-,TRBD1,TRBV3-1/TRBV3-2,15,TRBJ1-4,TGTGCCAGCAGCCAAGGAACAGGGGCTAATGAAAAACTGTTTTTT,CASSQGTGANEKLFF
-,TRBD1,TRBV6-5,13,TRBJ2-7,TGTGCCAGCAGCGAGGGACAGAACTACGAGCAGTACTTC,CASSEGQNYEQYF
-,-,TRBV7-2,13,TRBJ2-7,TGTGCCAGCAGCGTCGGCGTTACGGGGGAGCAGTACTTC,CASSVGVTGEQYF
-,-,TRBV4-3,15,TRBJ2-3,TGCGCCAGCAGCCGCTACGGAGGGAGCACAGATACGCAGTATTTT,CASSRYGGSTDTQYF
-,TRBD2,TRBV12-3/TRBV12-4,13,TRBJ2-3,TGTGCCAGCGGGCTAGCGGGAGGAGAAGCGCAGTATTTT,CASGLAGGEAQYF
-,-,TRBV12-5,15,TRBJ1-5,TGTGCTAGTGGTTACCCCGGAGGCGGCAATCAGCCCCAGCATTTT,CASGYPGGGNQPQHF
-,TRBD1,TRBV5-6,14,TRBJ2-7,TGTGCCAGCAGCCCTACAGGGGGAGGCTACGAGCAGTACTTC,CASSPTGGGYEQYF
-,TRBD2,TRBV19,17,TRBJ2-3,TGTGCCAGTAGCCCTACTAGCGGGAGAGGGGGCGAGGGTACGCAGTATTTT,CASSPTSGRGGEGTQYF
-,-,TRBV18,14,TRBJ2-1,TGTGCCAGCTCACCAGTGGCTTTTCCCAATGAGCAGTTCTTC,CASSPVAFPNEQFF
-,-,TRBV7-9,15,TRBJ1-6,TGTGCCAGCAGTCATGACAGCCGACTTAATTCACCCCTCCACTTT,CASSHDSRLNSPLHF
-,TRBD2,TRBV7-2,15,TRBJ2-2,TGTGCCAGCAGCCCCGGGACTAGGTACACCGGGGAGCTGTTTTTT,CASSPGTRYTGELFF
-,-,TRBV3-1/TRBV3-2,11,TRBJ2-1,TGTGCCAGCAGCCAACTAGGTGAGCAGTTCTTC,CASSQLGEQFF
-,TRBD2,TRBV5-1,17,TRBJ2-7,TGCGCCAGCAGCTTGCGGAGCACTAGCGGGTTATCCTACGAGCAGTACTTC,CASSLRSTSGLSYEQYF
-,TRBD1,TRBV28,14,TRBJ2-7,TGTGCCAGCAGTGGCACCGGGACAGCTTACGAGCAGTACTTC,CASSGTGTAYEQYF
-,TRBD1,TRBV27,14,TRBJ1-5,TGTGCCAGCAGGACAACAGGGGGCGATCAGCCCCAGCATTTT,CASRTTGGDQPQHF
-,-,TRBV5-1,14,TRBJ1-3,TGCGCCAGCACCGACAGGACTTCTGGAAACACCATATATTTT,CASTDRTSGNTIYF
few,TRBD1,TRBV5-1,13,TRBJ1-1,TGCGCCAGCAGCACAGGGGGAGGCACTGAAGCTTTCTTT,CASSTGGGTEAFF
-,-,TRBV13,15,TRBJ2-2,TGTGCCAGCAGCTCCGGACACCTCAACACCGGGGAGCTGTTTTTT,CASSSGHLNTGELFF
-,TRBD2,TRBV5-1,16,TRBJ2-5,TGCGCCAGCAGCTTGGCCCCCCTAGCGGGAGACGCGACCCAGTACTTC,CASSLAPLAGDATQYF
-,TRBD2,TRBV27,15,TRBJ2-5,TGTGCCAGCAGTTTGGGCGGGAGGGCCATGGAGACCCAGTACTTC,CASSLGGRAMETQYF
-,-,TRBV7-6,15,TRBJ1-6,TGTGCCAGCAGCTTCGGACTCAACTCAGATTCACCCCTCCACTTT,CASSFGLNSDSPLHF
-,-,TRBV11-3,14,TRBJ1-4,TGTGCCAGCAGCTCCCGCCCGGGGAATGAAAAACTGTTTTTT,CASSSRPGNEKLFF
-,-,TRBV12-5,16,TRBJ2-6,TGTGCTAGTGGTTTGGTAACAGGGTCTGGGGCCAACGTCCTGACTTTC,CASGLVTGSGANVLTF
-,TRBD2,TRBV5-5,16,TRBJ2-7,TGTGCCAGCAGCTCTGACGGGGGGACGGGGAACTACGAGCAGTACTTC,CASSSDGGTGNYEQYF
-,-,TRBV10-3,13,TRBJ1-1,TGTGCCATCAGTGGGGGGGTTTATACTGAAGCTTTCTTT,CAISGGVYTEAFF
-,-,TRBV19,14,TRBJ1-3,TGTGCCAGTAGTATACCCTTCTCTGGAAACACCATATATTTT,CASSIPFSGNTIYF
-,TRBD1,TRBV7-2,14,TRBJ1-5,TGTGCCAGCAGCTTCGGGACAGGGGGTCAGCCCCAGCATTTT,CASSFGTGGQPQHF
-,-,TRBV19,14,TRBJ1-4,TGTGCCAGTAGACTGGGCGCAGATAATGAAAAACTGTTTTTT,CASRLGADNEKLFF
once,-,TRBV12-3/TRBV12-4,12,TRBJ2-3,TGTGCCAGCAGTTTTCGGGCAGATACGCAGTATTTT,CASSFRADTQYF
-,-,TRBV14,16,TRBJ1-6,TGTGCCAGCAGCCAAGATCACCCCAGCTATAATTCACCCCTCCACTTT,CASSQDHPSYNSPLHF
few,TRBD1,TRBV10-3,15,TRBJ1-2,TGTGCCATCACCTACCGGACAGGGGGCAAAGAAGGCTACACCTTC,CAITYRTGGKEGYTF
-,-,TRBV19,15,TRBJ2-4,TGTGCCAGTAGCCAACTCGGAGGGGGCGAGGACATTCAGTACTTC,CASSQLGGGEDIQYF
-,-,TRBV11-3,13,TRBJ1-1,TGTGCCAGCAGCCTGGACAGAAACACTGAAGCTTTCTTT,CASSLDRNTEAFF
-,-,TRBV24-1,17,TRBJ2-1,TGTGCCACCAGTGACACAGGGTTTCGGAAGAATACCAATGAGCAGTTCTTC,CATSDTGFRKNTNEQFF
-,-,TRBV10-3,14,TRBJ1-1,TGTGCCATCAGTGAGTCGGGCAGGGCAACCGGGGCTTTCTTT,CAISESGRATGAFF